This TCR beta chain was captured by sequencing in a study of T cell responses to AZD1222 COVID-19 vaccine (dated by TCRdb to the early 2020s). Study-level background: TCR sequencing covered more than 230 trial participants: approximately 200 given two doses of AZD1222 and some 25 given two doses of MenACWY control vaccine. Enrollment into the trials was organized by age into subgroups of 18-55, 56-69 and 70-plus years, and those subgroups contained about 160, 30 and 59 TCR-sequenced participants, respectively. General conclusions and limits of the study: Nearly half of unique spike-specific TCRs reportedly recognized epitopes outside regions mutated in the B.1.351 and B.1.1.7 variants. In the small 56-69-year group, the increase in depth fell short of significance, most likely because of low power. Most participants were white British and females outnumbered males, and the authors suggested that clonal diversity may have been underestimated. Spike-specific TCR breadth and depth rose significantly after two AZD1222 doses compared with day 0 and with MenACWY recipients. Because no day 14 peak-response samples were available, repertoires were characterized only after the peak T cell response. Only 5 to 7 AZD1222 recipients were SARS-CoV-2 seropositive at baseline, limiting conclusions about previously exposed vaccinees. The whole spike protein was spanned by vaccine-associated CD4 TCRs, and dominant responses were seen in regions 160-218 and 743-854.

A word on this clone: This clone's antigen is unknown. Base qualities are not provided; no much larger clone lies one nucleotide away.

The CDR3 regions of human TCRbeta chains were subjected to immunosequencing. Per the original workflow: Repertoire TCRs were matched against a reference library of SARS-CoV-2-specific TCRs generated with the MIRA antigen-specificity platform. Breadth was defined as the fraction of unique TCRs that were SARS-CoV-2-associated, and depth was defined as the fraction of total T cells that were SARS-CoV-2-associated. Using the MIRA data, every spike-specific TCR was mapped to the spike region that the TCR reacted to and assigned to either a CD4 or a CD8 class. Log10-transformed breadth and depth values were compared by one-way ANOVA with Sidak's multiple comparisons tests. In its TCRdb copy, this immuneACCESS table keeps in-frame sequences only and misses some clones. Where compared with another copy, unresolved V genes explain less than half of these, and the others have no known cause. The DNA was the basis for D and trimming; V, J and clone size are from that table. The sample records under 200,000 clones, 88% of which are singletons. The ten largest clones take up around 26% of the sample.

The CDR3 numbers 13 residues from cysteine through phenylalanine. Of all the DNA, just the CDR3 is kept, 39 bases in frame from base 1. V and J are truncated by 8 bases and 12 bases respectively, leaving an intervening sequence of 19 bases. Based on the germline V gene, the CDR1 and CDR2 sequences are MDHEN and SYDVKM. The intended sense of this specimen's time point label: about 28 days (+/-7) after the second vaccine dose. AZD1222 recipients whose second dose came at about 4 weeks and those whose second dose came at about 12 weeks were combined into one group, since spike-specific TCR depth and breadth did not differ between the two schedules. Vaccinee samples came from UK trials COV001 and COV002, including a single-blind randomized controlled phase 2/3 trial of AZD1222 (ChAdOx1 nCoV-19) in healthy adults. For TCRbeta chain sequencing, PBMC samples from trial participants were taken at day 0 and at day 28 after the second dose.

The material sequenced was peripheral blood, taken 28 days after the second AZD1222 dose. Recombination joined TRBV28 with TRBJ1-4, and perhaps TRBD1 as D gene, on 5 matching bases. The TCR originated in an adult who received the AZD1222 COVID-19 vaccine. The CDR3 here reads CASSRDRVGELFF. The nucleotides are TGTGCCAGCTCCCGGGACCGCGTGGGGGAACTGTTTTTT.